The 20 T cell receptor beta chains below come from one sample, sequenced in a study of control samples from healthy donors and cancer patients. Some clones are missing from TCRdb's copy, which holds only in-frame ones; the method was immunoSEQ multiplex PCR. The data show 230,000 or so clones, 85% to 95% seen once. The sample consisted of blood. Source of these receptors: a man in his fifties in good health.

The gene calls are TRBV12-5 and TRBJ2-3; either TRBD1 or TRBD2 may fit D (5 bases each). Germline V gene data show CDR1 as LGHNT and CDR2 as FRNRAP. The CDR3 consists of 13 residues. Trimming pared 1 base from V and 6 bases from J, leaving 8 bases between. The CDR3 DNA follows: TGTGCTAGTGGTTTGGGGGGGACCGATACGCAGTATTTT. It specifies CASGLGGTDTQYF.

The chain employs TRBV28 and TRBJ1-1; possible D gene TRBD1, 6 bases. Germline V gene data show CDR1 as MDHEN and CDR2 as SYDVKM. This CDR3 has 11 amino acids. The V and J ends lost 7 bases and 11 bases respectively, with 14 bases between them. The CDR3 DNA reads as TGTGCCAGCATGAGGGGGTTGGATGCTTTCTTT. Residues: CASMRGLDAFF. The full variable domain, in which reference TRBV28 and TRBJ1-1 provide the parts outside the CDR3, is DVKVTQSSRYLVKRTGEKVFLECVQDMDHENMFWYRQDPGLGLRLIYFSYDVKMKEKGDIPEGYSVSREKKERFSLILESASTNQTSMYLCASMRGLDAFFGQGTRLTVV.

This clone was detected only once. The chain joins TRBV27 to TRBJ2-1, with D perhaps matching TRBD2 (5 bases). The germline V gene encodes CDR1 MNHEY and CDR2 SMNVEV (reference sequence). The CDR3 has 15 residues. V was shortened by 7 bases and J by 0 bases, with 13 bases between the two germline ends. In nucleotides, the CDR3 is TGTGCCAGCAAAGTCGGGGTGGGCTCCTACAATGAGCAGTTCTTC. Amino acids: CASKVGVGSYNEQFF.

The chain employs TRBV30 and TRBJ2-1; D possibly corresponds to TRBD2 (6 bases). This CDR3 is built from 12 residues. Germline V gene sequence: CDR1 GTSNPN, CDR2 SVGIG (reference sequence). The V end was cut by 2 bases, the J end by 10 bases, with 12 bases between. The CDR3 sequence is CAWSPTSNEQFF. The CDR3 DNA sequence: TGTGCCTGGAGTCCGACTAGTAACGAGCAGTTCTTC.

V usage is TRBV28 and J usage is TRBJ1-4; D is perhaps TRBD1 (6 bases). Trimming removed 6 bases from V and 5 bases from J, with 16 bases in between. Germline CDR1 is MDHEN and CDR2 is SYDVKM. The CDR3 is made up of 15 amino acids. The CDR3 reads CASSPGTTNNEKLFF. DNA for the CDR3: TGTGCCAGCAGCCCCGGGACAACAAACAATGAAAAACTGTTTTTT. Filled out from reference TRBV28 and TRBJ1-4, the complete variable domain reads DVKVTQSSRYLVKRTGEKVFLECVQDMDHENMFWYRQDPGLGLRLIYFSYDVKMKEKGDIPEGYSVSREKKERFSLILESASTNQTSMYLCASSPGTTNNEKLFFGSGTQLSVL.

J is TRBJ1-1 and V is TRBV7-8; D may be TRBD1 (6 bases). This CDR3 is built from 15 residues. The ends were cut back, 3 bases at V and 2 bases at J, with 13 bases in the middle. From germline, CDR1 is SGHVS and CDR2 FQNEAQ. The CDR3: CASSFSDSINTEAFF. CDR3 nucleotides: TGTGCCAGCAGCTTTTCGGACAGTATTAACACTGAAGCTTTCTTT.

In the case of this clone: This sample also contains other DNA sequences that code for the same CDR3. The CDR3 region has the DNA TGTGCCAGCTCCCGGAACACTGAAGCTTTCTTT. As protein: CASSRNTEAFF. The rearrangement joins TRBV6-5 to TRBJ1-1; D unresolved. CDR1 and CDR2 from the germline V gene are MNHEY and SVGAGI. Trimming took off 8 bases at V and 1 base at J, with 5 bases between the two ends. The CDR3 covers 11 residues.

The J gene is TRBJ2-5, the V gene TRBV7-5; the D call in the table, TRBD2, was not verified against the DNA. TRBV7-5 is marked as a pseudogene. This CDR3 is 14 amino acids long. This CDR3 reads CVRRLRTPEGTQYF. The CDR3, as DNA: TGTGTCAGAAGATTAAGGACGCCCGAGGGGACCCAGTACTTC.

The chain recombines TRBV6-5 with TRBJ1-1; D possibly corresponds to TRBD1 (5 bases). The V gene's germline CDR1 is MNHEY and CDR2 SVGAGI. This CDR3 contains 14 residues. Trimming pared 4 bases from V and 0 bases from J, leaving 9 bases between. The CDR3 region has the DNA TGTGCCAGCAGTTTGGACACGGTGAACACTGAAGCTTTCTTT. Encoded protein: CASSLDTVNTEAFF.

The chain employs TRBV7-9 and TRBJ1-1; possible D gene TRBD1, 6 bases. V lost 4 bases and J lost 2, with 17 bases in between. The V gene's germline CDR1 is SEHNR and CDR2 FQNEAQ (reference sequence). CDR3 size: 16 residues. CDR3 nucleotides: TGTGCCAGCAGCTGGGATGGACAGCTCAAAAACACTGAAGCTTTCTTT. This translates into CASSWDGQLKNTEAFF.

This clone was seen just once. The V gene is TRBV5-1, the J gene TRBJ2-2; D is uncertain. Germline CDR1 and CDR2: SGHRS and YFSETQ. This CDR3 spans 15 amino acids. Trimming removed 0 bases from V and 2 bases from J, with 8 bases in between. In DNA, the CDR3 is TGCGCCAGCAGCTTGGCGCTCGGAAACACCGGGGAGCTGTTTTTT. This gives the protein CASSLALGNTGELFF.

This CDR3 is CASSLGQVYNEQFF. The CDR3 DNA reads TGTGCCAGCAGCTTGGGACAGGTTTACAATGAGCAGTTCTTC. The chain uses TRBV7-2 and TRBJ2-1; the match to TRBD1 covers 8 bases. CDR1 and CDR2 from the germline V gene are SGHTA and FQGNSA. The CDR3 is 14 residues long. J gave up 4 bases and V 3 bases, and 2 bases lay outside the gene matches.

The CDR3: CASSLWGRNTEAFF. CDR3 coding DNA: TGTGCCAGCAGCCTTTGGGGGAGGAACACTGAAGCTTTCTTT. The chain is built from TRBV5-4 and TRBJ1-1; TRBD1 is a possible D gene (5 bases). The germline V and J ends were trimmed by 4 bases and 1 base, with 11 bases remaining between them. This CDR3 is 14 amino acids long. Per the germline V gene, CDR1 is SGHNT and CDR2 is YYREEE (reference sequence).

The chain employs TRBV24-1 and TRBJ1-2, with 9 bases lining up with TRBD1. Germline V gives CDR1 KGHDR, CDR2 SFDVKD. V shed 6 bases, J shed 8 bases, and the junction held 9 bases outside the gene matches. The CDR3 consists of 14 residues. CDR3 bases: TGTGCCACCAGTACTGGACAGGGGAGTGAGGGCTACACCTTC. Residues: CATSTGQGSEGYTF.

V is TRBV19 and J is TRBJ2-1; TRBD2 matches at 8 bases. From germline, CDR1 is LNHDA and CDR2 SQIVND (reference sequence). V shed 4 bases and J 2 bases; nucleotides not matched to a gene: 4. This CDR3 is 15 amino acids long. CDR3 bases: TGTGCCAGTAGTACTAGCGGGCCAGCCTACAATGAGCAGTTCTTC. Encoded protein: CASSTSGPAYNEQFF.

CDR3 DNA: TGTGCCAGCAGCTTAAACAGGGGCCAAGAGACCCAGTACTTC. Translation gives CASSLNRGQETQYF. V usage is TRBV7-2 and J usage is TRBJ2-5, with 7 positions matching TRBD1. CDR1 is SGHTA and CDR2 is FQGNSA in the germline V gene. This CDR3 spans 14 amino acids. The V gene end was trimmed by 2 bases and the J gene end by 1 base; junction bases not matched to a gene: 1.

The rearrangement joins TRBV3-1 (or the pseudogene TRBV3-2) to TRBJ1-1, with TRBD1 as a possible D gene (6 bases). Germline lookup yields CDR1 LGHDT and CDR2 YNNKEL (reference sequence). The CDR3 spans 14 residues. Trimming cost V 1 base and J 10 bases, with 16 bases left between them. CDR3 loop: CASSQVAGAFPAFF. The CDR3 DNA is TGTGCCAGCAGCCAAGTGGCAGGGGCTTTCCCAGCTTTCTTT.

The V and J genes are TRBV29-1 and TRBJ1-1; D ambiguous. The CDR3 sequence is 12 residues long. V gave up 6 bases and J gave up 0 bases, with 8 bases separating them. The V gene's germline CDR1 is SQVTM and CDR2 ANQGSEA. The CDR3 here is CSVTSLNTEAFF. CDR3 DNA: TGCAGCGTGACCAGCTTGAACACTGAAGCTTTCTTT.

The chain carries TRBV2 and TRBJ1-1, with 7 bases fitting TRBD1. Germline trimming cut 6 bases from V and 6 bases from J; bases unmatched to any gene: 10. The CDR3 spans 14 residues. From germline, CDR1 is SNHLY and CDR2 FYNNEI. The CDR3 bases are TGTGCCAGCAGGGGGCAACAGGGGAGCCCTGAAGCTTTCTTT. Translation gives CASRGQQGSPEAFF.

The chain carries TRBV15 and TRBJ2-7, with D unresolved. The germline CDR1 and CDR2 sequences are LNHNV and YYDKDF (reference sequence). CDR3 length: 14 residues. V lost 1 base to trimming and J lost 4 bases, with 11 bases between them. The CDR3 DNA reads TGTGCCACCAGCAGAGGAGTACTTGGTTACGAGCAGTACTTC. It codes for CATSRGVLGYEQYF.